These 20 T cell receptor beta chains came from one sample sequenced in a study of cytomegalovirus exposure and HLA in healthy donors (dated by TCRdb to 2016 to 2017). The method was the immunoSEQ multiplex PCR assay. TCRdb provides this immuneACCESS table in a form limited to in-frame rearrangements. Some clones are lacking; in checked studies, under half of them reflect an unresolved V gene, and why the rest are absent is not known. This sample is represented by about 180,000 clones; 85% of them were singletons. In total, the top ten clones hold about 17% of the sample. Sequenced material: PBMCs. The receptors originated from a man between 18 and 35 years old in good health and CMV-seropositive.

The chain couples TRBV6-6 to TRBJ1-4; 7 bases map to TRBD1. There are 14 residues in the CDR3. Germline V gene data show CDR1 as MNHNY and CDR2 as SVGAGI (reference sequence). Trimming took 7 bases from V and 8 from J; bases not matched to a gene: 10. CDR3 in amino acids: CASTLGGVGEKLFF. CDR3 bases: TGTGCCAGCACTTTAGGGGGCGTGGGAGAAAAACTGTTTTTT.

The CDR3 DNA follows: TGTGCCAGTAGTATCTATCCAGGGGAAGGGGAGACCCAGTACTTC. It codes for CASSIYPGEGETQYF. The chain combines TRBV19 with TRBJ2-5; tentatively, D is TRBD1 (6 bases). V was clipped by 3 bases and J by 5 bases, with 16 bases between them. This CDR3 is 15 amino acids long. From germline, CDR1 is LNHDA and CDR2 SQIVND (reference sequence). Together with reference TRBV19 and TRBJ2-5, the CDR3 gives the full variable domain: DGGITQSPKYLFRKEGQNVTLSCEQNLNHDAMYWYRQDPGQGLRLIYYSQIVNDFQKGDIAEGYSVSREKKESFPLTVTSAQKNPTAFYLCASSIYPGEGETQYFGPGTRLLVL.

As DNA, the CDR3 is TGCGCCAGCAGCCCTTCGGGCGAGGGAAGTGGAATGGGGACAGATACGCAGTATTTT. It is translated as CASSPSGEGSGMGTDTQYF. The genes are TRBV4-1 and TRBJ2-3, with D perhaps TRBD2 (5 bases). Germline V gives CDR1 MGHRA, CDR2 YSYEKL. Trimming took off 4 bases at V and 3 bases at J, with 26 bases between the two ends. The CDR3 contains 19 residues.

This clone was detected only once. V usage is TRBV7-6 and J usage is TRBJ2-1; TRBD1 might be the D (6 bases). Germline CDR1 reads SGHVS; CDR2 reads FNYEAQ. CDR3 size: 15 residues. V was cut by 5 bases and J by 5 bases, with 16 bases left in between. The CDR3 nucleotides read TGTGCCAGCAGCAATATGCAGGGGCAGCACAATGAGCAGTTCTTC. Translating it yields CASSNMQGQHNEQFF.

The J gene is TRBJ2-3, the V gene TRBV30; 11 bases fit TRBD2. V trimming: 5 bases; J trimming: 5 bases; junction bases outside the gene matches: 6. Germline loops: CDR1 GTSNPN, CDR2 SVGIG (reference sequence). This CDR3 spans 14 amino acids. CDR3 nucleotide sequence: TGTGCCTGGGAAACTAGCGGGAGTAGAGATACGCAGTATTTT. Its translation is CAWETSGSRDTQYF.

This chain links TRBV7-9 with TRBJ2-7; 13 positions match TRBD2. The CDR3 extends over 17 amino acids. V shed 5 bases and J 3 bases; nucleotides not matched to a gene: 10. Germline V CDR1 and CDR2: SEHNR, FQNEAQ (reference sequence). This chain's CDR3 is CASSLPQGLAGDYEQYF. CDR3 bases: TGTGCCAGCAGCCTACCCCAAGGACTAGCGGGAGACTACGAGCAGTACTTC.

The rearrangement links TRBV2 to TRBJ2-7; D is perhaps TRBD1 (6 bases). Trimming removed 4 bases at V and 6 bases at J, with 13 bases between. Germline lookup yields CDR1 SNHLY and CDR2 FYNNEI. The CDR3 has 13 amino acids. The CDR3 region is CASSARDIGEQYF. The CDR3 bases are TGTGCCAGCAGTGCCAGGGACATTGGCGAGCAGTACTTC.

The CDR3 loop reads CASSSAGAPYEQYF. The CDR3 region has the DNA TGCGCCAGCAGCTCAGCGGGAGCCCCGTACGAGCAGTACTTC. This chain joins TRBV5-1 and TRBJ2-7; the match to TRBD2 covers 8 bases. The germline CDR1 and CDR2 sequences are SGHRS and YFSETQ. This CDR3 is built from 14 residues. The V gene end was trimmed by 3 bases and the J gene end by 4 bases; junction bases not matched to a gene: 6.

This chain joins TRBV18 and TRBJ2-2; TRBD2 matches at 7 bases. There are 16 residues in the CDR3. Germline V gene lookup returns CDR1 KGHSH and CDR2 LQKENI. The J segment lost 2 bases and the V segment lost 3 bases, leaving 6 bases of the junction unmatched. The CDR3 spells CASSPPLAENTGELFF. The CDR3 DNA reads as TGTGCCAGCTCACCTCCGCTAGCGGAAAACACCGGGGAGCTGTTTTTT.

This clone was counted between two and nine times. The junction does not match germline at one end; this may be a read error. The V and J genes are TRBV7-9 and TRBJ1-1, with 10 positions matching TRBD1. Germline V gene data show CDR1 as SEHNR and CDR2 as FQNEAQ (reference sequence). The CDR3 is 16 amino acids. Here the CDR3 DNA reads TGTGCCAGCAGCTTAGGAGGCTCATATCTCGGGACAGGGGACCAATTT. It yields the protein CASSLGGSYLGTGDQF.

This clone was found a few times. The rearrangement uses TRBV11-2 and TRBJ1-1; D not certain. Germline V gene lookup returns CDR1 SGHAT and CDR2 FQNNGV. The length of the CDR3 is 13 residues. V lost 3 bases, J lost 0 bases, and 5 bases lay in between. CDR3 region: CASSFHMNTEAFF. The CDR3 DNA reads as TGTGCCAGCAGCTTCCACATGAACACTGAAGCTTTCTTT.

For the CDR3, the DNA is TGCGCCAGCAGCCCGGGTGGGGCCCCGCCTGAAGCTTTCTTT. Translated, it gives CASSPGGAPPEAFF. The rearrangement joins TRBV5-1 to TRBJ1-1, with D possibly being TRBD1 (5 bases). This CDR3 is built from 14 residues. With 4 bases removed from V and 6 bases from J, the gap between germline ends came to 16 bases. Germline values: CDR1 SGHRS, CDR2 YFSETQ.

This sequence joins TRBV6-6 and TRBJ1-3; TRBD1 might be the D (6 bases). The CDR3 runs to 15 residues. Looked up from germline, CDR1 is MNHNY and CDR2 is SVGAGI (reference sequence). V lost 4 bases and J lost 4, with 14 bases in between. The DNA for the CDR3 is TGTGCCAGCAGTTCCCTAGGGGGACCAGGAAACACCATATATTTT. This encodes CASSSLGGPGNTIYF.

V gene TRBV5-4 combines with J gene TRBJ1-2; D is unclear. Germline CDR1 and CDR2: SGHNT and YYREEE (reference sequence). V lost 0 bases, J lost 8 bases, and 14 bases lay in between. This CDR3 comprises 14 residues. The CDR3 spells CASSLVEGYEGYTF. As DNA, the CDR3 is TGTGCCAGCAGCTTGGTCGAGGGATACGAGGGCTACACCTTC. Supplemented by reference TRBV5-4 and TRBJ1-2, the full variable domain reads ETGVTQSPTHLIKTRGQQVTLRCSSQSGHNTVSWYQQALGQGPQFIFQYYREEENGRGNFPPRFSGLQFPNYSSELNVNALELDDSALYLCASSLVEGYEGYTFGSGTRLTVV.

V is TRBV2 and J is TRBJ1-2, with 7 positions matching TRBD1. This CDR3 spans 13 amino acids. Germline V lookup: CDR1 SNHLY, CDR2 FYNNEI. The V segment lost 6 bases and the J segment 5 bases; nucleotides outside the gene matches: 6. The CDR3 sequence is CASSAQGRYGYTF. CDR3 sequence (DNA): TGTGCCAGCAGCGCACAGGGGCGGTATGGCTACACCTTC.

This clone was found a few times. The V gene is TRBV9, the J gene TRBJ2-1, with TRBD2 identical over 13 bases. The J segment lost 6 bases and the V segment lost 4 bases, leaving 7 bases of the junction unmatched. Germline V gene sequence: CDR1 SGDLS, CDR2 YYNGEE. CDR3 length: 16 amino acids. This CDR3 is CASSPPGTSGANEQFF. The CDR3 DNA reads TGTGCCAGCAGCCCCCCCGGGACTAGCGGGGCCAATGAGCAGTTCTTC.

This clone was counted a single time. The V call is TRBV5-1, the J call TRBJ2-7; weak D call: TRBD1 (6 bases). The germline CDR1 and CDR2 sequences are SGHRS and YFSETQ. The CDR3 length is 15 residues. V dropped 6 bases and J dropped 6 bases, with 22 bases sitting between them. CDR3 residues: CASTPRGAQEGEQYF. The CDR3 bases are TGCGCCAGCACCCCCAGGGGCGCCCAAGAGGGCGAGCAGTACTTC.

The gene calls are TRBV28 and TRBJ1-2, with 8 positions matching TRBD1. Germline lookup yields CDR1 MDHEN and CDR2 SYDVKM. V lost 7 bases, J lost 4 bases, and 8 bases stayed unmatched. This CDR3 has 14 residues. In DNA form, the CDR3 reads TGTGCCAGCAACCTGGGACAGGCAACCTATGGCTACACCTTC. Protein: CASNLGQATYGYTF.

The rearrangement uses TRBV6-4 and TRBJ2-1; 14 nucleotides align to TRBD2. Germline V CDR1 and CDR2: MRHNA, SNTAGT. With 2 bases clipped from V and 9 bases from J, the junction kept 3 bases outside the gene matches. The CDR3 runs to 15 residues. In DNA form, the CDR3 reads TGTGCCAGCAGTGACGGGACTAGCGGGGGTAGTGAGCAGTTCTTC. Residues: CASSDGTSGGSEQFF.

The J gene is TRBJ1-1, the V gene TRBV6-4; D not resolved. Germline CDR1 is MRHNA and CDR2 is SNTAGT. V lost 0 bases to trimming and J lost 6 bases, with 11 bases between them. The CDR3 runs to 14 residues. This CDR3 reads CASSDSAGNPEAFF. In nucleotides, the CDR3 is TGTGCCAGCAGTGACTCAGCGGGAAATCCTGAAGCTTTCTTT.